Below, 2 T cell receptor beta chains from the same sample are listed, as sequenced in a study of blood T cell repertoires in COVID-19. Using immunoSEQ multiplex PCR, the repertoire was profiled, and TCRdb retains in-frame clones only, with some absent. The sample has around 250,000 clones; around nine tenths are singletons. The source material was PBMCs or T cells enriched from blood (not recorded which). The receptors were sampled from a woman in her fifties or sixties who had recovered from COVID-19.

This clone showed up just once. The chain has TRBV19 and TRBJ1-2, with TRBD1 identical over 9 bases. The trim removed 6 bases at V and 8 bases at J, leaving 10 bases unmatched. The CDR3 covers 14 residues. The germline V gene has CDR1 LNHDA and CDR2 SQIVND (reference sequence). This CDR3 is CASSRDRETAGYTF. In DNA form, the CDR3 reads TGTGCCAGTAGCCGGGACAGGGAGACTGCCGGCTACACCTTC. Using reference TRBV19 and TRBJ1-2 for the parts outside the CDR3, the full variable domain is DGGITQSPKYLFRKEGQNVTLSCEQNLNHDAMYWYRQDPGQGLRLIYYSQIVNDFQKGDIAEGYSVSREKKESFPLTVTSAQKNPTAFYLCASSRDRETAGYTFGSGTRLTVV.

This chain joins TRBV10-3 and TRBJ2-1; the D gene is possibly TRBD2 (6 bases). CDR3 length equals 15 residues. With 8 bases removed from V and 1 base from J, the gap between germline ends came to 15 bases. The germline gives CDR1 ENHRY, CDR2 SYGVKD. In nucleotides, the CDR3 is TGTGCCATCCGAGACGGGAGAGGTTCCTACAATGAGCAGTTCTTC. It encodes CAIRDGRGSYNEQFF.